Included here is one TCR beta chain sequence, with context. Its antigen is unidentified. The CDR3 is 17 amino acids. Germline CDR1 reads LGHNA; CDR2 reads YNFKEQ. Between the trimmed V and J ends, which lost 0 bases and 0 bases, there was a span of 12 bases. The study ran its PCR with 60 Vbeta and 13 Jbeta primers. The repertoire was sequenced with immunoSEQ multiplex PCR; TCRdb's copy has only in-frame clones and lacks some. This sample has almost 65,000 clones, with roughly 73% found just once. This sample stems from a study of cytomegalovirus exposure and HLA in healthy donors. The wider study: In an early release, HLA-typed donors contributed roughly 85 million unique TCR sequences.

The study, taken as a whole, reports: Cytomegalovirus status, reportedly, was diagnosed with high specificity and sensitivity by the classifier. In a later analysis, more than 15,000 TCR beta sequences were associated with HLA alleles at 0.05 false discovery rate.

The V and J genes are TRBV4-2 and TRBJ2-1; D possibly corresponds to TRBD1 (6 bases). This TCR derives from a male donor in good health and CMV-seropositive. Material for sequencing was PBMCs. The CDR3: CASSQETGTISYNEQFF. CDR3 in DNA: TGTGCCAGCAGCCAAGAAACCGGGACAATCTCCTACAATGAGCAGTTCTTC.